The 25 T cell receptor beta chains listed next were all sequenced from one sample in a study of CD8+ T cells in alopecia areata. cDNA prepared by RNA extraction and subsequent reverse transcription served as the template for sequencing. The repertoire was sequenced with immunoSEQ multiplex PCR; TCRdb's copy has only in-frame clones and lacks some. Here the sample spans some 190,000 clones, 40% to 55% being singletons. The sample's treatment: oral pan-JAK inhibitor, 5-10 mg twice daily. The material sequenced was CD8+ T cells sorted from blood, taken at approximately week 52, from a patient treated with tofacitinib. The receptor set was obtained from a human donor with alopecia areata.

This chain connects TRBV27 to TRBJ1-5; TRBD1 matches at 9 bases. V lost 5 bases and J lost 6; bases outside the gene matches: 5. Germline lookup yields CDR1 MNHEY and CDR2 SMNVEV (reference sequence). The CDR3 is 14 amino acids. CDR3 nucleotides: TGTGCCAGCAGTCCCACAGGGGGCACTCAGCCCCAGCATTTT. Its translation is CASSPTGGTQPQHF.

The DNA for the CDR3 is TGTGCCAGCAGTGAATTAGGCGAGCAGTACTTC. As protein: CASSELGEQYF. The chain has TRBV25-1 and TRBJ2-7; no firm D call. V dropped 1 base and J dropped 6 bases, with 4 bases sitting between them. The V gene's germline CDR1 is MGHDK and CDR2 SYGVNS. The CDR3 has 11 residues.

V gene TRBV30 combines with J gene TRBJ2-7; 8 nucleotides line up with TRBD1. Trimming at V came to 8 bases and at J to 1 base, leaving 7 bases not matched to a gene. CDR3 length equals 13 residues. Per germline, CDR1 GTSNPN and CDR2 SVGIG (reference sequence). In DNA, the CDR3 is TGTGCCACCGGACAGGGCAGGTCCTACGAGCAGTACTTC. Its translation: CATGQGRSYEQYF.

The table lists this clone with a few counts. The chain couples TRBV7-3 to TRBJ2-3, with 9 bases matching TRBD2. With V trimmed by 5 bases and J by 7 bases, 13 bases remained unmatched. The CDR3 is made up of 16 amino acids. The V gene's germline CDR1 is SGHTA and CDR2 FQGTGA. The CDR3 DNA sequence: TGTGCCAGCAGCCCCGTTAGTGCGGGGGGGCGGAATACGCAGTATTTT. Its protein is CASSPVSAGGRNTQYF.

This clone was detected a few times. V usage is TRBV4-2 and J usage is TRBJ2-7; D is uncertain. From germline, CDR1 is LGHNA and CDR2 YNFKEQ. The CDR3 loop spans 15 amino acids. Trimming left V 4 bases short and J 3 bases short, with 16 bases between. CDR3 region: CASSLPGPSVYEQYF. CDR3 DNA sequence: TGTGCCAGCAGCCTTCCCGGACCCTCCGTCTACGAGCAGTACTTC.

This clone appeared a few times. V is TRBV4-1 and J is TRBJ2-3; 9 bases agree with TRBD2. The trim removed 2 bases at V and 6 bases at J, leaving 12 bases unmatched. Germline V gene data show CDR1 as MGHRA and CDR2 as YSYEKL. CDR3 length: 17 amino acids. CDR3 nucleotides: TGCGCCAGCAGCCAATTGACTAGCGGAAAAGACTGGGATACGCAGTATTTT. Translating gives CASSQLTSGKDWDTQYF.

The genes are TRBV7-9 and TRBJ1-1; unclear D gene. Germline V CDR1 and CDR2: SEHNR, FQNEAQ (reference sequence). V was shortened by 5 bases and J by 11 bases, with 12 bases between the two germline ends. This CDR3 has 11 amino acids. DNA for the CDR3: TGTGCCAGCAGCCCGGGCCTATGGGCTTTCTTT. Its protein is CASSPGLWAFF.

The CDR3 protein is CASSAFDRGGEQYF. The CDR3 DNA is TGTGCCAGCAGTGCATTTGACAGGGGGGGCGAGCAGTACTTC. The chain is built from TRBV6-1 and TRBJ2-7, with 9 bases fitting TRBD1. The length of the CDR3 is 14 residues. CDR1 and CDR2 from the germline V gene are MNHNS and SASEGT. V lost 4 bases, J lost 6 bases, and 7 bases stayed unmatched.

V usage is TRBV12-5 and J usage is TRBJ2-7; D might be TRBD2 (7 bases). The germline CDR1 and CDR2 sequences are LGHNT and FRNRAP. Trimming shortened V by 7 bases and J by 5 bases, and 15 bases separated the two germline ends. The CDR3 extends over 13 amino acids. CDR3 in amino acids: CASAKGGGHEQYF. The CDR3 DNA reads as TGTGCTAGTGCCAAAGGGGGGGGGCACGAGCAGTACTTC.

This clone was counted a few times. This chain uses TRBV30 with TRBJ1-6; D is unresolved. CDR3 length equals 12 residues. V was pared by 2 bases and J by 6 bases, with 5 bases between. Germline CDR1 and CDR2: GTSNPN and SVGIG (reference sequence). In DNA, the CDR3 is TGTGCCTGGAGTCTGATTAATTCACCCCTCCACTTT. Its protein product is CAWSLINSPLHF.

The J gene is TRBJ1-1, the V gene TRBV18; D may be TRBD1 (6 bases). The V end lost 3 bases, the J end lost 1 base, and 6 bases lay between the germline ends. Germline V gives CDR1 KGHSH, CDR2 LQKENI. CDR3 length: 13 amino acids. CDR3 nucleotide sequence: TGTGCCAGCTCACCGGGACAGAACACTGAAGCTTTCTTT. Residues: CASSPGQNTEAFF.

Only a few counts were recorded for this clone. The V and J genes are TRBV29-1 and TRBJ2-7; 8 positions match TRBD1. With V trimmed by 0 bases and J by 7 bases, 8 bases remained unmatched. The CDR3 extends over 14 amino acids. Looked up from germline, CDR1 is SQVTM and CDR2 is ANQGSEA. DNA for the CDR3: TGCAGCGTTGAAGAACCGGGACAGGCGATTGAGCAGTACTTC. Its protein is CSVEEPGQAIEQYF.

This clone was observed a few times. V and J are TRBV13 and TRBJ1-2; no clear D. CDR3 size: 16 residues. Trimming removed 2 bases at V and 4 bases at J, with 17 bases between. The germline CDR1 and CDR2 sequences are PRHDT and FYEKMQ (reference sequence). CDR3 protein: CASSLRDGQSTYGYTF. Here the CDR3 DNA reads TGTGCCAGCAGCTTACGCGACGGCCAGTCGACCTATGGCTACACCTTC.

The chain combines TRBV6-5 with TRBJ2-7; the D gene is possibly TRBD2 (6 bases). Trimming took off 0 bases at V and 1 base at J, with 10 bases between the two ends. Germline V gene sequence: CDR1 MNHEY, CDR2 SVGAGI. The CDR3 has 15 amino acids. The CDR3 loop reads CASSYSSAGSYEQYF. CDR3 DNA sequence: TGTGCCAGCAGTTACTCGAGTGCGGGGTCCTACGAGCAGTACTTC.

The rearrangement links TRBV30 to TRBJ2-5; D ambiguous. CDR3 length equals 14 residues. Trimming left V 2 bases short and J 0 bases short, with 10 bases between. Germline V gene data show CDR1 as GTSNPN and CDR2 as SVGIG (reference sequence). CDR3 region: CAWSFSLNQETQYF. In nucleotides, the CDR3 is TGTGCCTGGAGTTTTAGTCTGAACCAAGAGACCCAGTACTTC.

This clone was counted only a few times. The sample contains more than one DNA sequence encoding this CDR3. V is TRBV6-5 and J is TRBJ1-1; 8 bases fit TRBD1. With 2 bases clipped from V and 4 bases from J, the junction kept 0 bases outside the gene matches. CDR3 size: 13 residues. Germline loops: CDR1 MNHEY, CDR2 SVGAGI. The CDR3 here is CASSYTGGTEAFF. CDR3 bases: TGTGCCAGCAGTTACACAGGGGGCACTGAAGCTTTCTTT.

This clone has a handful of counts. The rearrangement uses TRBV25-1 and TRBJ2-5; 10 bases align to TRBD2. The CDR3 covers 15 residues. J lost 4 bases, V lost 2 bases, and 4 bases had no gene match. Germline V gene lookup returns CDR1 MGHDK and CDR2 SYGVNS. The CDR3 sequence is CASSELAGEGETQYF. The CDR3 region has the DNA TGTGCCAGCAGTGAACTAGCGGGGGAAGGAGAGACCCAGTACTTC.

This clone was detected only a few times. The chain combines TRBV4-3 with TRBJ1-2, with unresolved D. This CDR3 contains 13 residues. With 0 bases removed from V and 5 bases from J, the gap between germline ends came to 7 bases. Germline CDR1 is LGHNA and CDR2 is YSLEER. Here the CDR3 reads CASSQDGVYGYTF. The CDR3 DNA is TGCGCCAGCAGCCAAGATGGAGTTTATGGCTACACCTTC.

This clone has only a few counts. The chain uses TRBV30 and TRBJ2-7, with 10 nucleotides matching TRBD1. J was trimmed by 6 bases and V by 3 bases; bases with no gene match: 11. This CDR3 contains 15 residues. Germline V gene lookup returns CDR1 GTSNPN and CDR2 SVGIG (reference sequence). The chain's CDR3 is CAWSPGQGIFSEQYF. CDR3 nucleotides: TGTGCCTGGAGCCCGGGACAGGGGATCTTCTCCGAGCAGTACTTC.

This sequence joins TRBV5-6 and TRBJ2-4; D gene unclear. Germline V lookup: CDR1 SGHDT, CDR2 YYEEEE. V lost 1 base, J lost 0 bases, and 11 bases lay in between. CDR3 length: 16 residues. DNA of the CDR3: TGTGCCAGCAGCTTGCTACGGCTAGTAGCCAAAAACATTCAGTACTTC. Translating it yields CASSLLRLVAKNIQYF. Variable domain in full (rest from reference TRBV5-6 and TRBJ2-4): DAGVTQSPTHLIKTRGQQVTLRCSPKSGHDTVSWYQQALGQGPQFIFQYYEEEERQRGNFPDRFSGHQFPNYSSELNVNALLLGDSALYLCASSLLRLVAKNIQYFGAGTRLSVL.

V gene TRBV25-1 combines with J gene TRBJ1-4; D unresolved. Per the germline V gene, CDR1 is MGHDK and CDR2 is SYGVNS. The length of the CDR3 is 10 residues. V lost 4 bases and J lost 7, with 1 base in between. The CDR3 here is CASSAEKLFF. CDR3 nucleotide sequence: TGTGCCAGCAGTGCTGAAAAACTGTTTTTT. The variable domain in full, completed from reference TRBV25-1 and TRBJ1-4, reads EADIYQTPRYLVIGTGKKITLECSQTMGHDKMYWYQQDPGMELHLIHYSYGVNSTEKGDLSSESTVSRIRTEHFPLTLESARPSHTSQYLCASSAEKLFFGSGTQLSVL.

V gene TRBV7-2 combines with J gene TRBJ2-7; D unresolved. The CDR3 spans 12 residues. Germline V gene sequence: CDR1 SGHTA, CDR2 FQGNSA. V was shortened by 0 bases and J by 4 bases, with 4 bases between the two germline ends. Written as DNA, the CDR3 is TGTGCCAGCAGCTTAGCTCCGTACGAGCAGTACTTC. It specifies CASSLAPYEQYF. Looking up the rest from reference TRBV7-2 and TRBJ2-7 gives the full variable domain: GAGVSQSPSNKVTEKGKDVELRCDPISGHTALYWYRQSLGQGLEFLIYFQGNSAPDKSGLPSDRFSAERTGGSVSTLTIQRTQQEDSAVYLCASSLAPYEQYFGPGTRLTVT.

The CDR3 protein is CASAGQGGNQPQHF. CDR3 bases: TGTGCCAGCGCGGGCCAAGGTGGCAATCAGCCCCAGCATTTT. The rearrangement joins TRBV7-8 to TRBJ1-5, with D uncertain. This CDR3 has 14 residues. Trimming cost V 8 bases and J 2 bases, with 13 bases left between them. Germline lookup yields CDR1 SGHVS and CDR2 FQNEAQ.

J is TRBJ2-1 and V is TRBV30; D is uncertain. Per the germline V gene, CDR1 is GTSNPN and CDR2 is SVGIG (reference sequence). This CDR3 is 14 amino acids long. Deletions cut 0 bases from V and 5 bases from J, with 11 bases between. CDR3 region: CAWSVLDLNNEQFF. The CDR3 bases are TGTGCCTGGAGTGTCTTGGATCTGAACAATGAGCAGTTCTTC. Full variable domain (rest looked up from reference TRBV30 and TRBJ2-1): SQTIHQWPATLVQPVGSPLSLECTVEGTSNPNLYWYRQAAGRGLQLLFYSVGIGQISSEVPQNLSASRPQDRQFILSSKKLLLSDSGFYLCAWSVLDLNNEQFFGPGTRLTVL.

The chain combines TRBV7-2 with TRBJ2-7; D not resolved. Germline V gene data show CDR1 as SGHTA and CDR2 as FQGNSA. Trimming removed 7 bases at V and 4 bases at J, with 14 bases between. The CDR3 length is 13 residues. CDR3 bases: TGTGCCAGCATCCCGGAGAGTTCTTACGAGCAGTACTTC. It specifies CASIPESSYEQYF.